This TCR beta chain originates from a study of post-analysis software for immune sequencing data. Study at large: Relapsing-remitting, secondary progressive and progressive-relapsing forms of multiple sclerosis all featured among disease courses. Study-wide results and limits: Versus controls, multiple sclerosis patients showed significantly lower diversity (normalized Chao1). When the samples were clustered directly with F measure, those that had been prepared in the same batch showed strong co-clustering. There were about 5 TRBV segments more frequent in patients than controls, and TRBV5-6, TRBV5-1 and TRBV20-1 were among them.

The J segment lost 2 bases and the V segment lost 1 base, leaving 1 base of the junction unmatched. The germline V gene has CDR1 SGHTA and CDR2 FQGNSA. The CDR3 spans 14 residues. Sequencing libraries made from TCR beta cDNA carried unique molecular identifiers. TCRdb re-called the PCR reads with MiXCR, one entry per CDR3 protein. The profile covers some 160,000 distinct CDR3 sequences, with 30% to 45% appearing a single time and 28% taken by the ten largest. This clonotype has a count of ten or more. No antigen is known for it. This clonotype originated in a girl aged 5 to 17 with multiple sclerosis. This chain connects TRBV7-2 to TRBJ2-7, with 8 bases identical to TRBD2. Sample: blood, taken after autologous hematopoietic stem cell transplantation. CDR3 region: CASSLVAGTYEQYF. The CDR3 bases are TGTGCCAGCAGCTTAGTAGCGGGAACCTACGAGCAGTACTTC.